A selection of T cell receptor beta chains follows, all from one sample in a study of blood T cell repertoires in COVID-19. Sequencing was performed with immunoSEQ multiplex PCR; in TCRdb, only in-frame clones are kept and a portion is missing. In the table there are more than 300,000 clones, approximately 90% of which are singletons. Sequencing was carried out using PBMCs or T cells enriched from blood (not recorded which). The receptors originated from a woman aged 25 to 39 who had recovered from COVID-19. Both conserved end residues are trimmed from each CDR3.

v_gene,CDR3aa
TRBV10-3,ATTVRGGSYNEQF
TRBV12-3/TRBV12-4,AIQGSNEKLF
TRBV7-2,ASSPRSGGGGGEQF
TRBV7-9,ASSPGRDRDTEAF
TRBV3-1/TRBV3-2,ASSQGVWPANTGELF
TRBV4-2,ASSPRTGNTDTQY
TRBV29-1,SVGTGNSNQPQH
TRBV13,ASSWEDRPRTDTQY
TRBV30,AWSAEPGTGSEAF
TRBV2,ASRGDMNTEAF
TRBV9,ASSADRGEAF
TRBV30,AWDRRDSPLH
TRBV30,ASPRGWGTGELF
TRBV11-2,ASSFGGLGINGYT
TRBV27,ASRGLYSNQPQH
TRBV3-1/TRBV3-2,ASSDRRNTEAF
TRBV7-2,ASSLQKPGLLHT
TRBV11-3,ASSLGTGSYEQY
TRBV3-1/TRBV3-2,ASSQGVLGPQYEQY